Listed below are T cell receptor beta chains from one sample, sequenced in a study of blood T cell repertoires in COVID-19. TCRdb's table, derived via immunoSEQ multiplex PCR, lists solely in-frame clones and lacks some. This sample has about 300,000 clones; around 87% occur once, and the top ten carry around 4.5%. The sample comprised PBMCs or T cells enriched from blood (not recorded which). The receptors were sampled from a young woman with acute COVID-19. CDR3s include the opening cysteine and the closing phenylalanine or tryptophan. A D gene is named only where the DNA matches it firmly. Some rows mark clone size as missing; the rest say once, few, many or name a class of expanded clone.

CDR3 DNA: TGTGCCAGCAGTCACTTTCGGGGGACCACAGATACGCAGTATTTT
CDR3 protein: CASSHFRGTTDTQYF
J gene: TRBJ2-3
clone size: few
D gene: .
V gene: TRBV25-1

CDR3 DNA: TGTGCCAGCAGTCGAGCCTCTTACGAGCAGTACTTC
CDR3 protein: CASSRASYEQYF
J gene: TRBJ2-7
clone size: .
D gene: .
V gene: TRBV2

CDR3 DNA: TGTGCCAGCAGCTACAGGGTAAAGAGCACTGAAGCTTTCTTT
CDR3 protein: CASSYRVKSTEAFF
J gene: TRBJ1-1
clone size: .
D gene: .
V gene: TRBV7-2

CDR3 DNA: TGTGCCAGCAGCTTTCTAGCGGGAGCTAACACCGGGGAGCTGTTTTTT
CDR3 protein: CASSFLAGANTGELFF
J gene: TRBJ2-2
clone size: few
D gene: TRBD2
V gene: TRBV5-4

CDR3 DNA: TGTGCCAGCACCCAGACAGGGCCGCTCTATGGCTACACCTTC
CDR3 protein: CASTQTGPLYGYTF
J gene: TRBJ1-2
clone size: .
D gene: TRBD1
V gene: TRBV7-9

CDR3 DNA: TGTGCCAGCAGCGCCTGGGCGGGGGCCAACGTCCTGACTTTC
CDR3 protein: CASSAWAGANVLTF
J gene: TRBJ2-6
clone size: once
D gene: .
V gene: TRBV11-1

CDR3 DNA: TGTGCCAGCAGCTTTAGCGGGAGTGACGAGCAGTACTTC
CDR3 protein: CASSFSGSDEQYF
J gene: TRBJ2-7
clone size: once
D gene: TRBD2
V gene: TRBV11-3

CDR3 DNA: TGTGCCAGCAGCCTAGGGGGGGGCTCCTACGAGCAGTACTTC
CDR3 protein: CASSLGGGSYEQYF
J gene: TRBJ2-7
clone size: .
D gene: .
V gene: TRBV28

CDR3 DNA: TGTGCCAGCAGTTTTGGCGGGGGGGTTGAAAAACTGTTTTTT
CDR3 protein: CASSFGGGVEKLFF
J gene: TRBJ1-4
clone size: .
D gene: .
V gene: TRBV27

CDR3 DNA: TGTGCCAGTAGTATGGGGGACAGGGGGCCCGAGCAGTACTTC
CDR3 protein: CASSMGDRGPEQYF
J gene: TRBJ2-7
clone size: .
D gene: TRBD1
V gene: TRBV19

CDR3 DNA: TGTGCCAGAAGCTTGGAGGGGGCCTGGGGGCTTAGCAATCAGCCCCAGCATTTT
CDR3 protein: CARSLEGAWGLSNQPQHF
J gene: TRBJ1-5
clone size: .
D gene: TRBD1
V gene: TRBV5-3

CDR3 DNA: TGTGCCACCAGCAGAGATCCAGGGGGCTCTGGAAACACCATATATTTT
CDR3 protein: CATSRDPGGSGNTIYF
J gene: TRBJ1-3
clone size: .
D gene: TRBD1
V gene: TRBV15

CDR3 DNA: TGTGCCAGCAACCCGGGGGGGGGTACAGAGCAGTTCTTC
CDR3 protein: CASNPGGGTEQFF
J gene: TRBJ2-1
clone size: .
D gene: TRBD2
V gene: TRBV7-2

CDR3 DNA: TGTGCCAGCAGTGACCCAGGGGTCGGAGAGACCCAGTACTTC
CDR3 protein: CASSDPGVGETQYF
J gene: TRBJ2-5
clone size: .
D gene: .
V gene: TRBV2

CDR3 DNA: TGTGCCAGCAGTGGTCGCAGGGCTGGAAACACCATATATTTT
CDR3 protein: CASSGRRAGNTIYF
J gene: TRBJ1-3
clone size: .
D gene: .
V gene: TRBV2

CDR3 DNA: TGTGCCACCAGTCTATCAGACAGGAGCACAGATACGCAGTATTTT
CDR3 protein: CATSLSDRSTDTQYF
J gene: TRBJ2-3
clone size: .
D gene: .
V gene: TRBV15

CDR3 DNA: TGTGCCAGCAGCCCCGGGAGCGGAATTCTCTCTGGAAACACCATATATTTT
CDR3 protein: CASSPGSGILSGNTIYF
J gene: TRBJ1-3
clone size: .
D gene: .
V gene: TRBV7-9

CDR3 DNA: TGTGCCAGCAGCGGTGGCAGCGGGCGGTACCAAGAGACCCAGTACTTC
CDR3 protein: CASSGGSGRYQETQYF
J gene: TRBJ2-5
clone size: .
D gene: .
V gene: TRBV9

CDR3 DNA: TGTGCCAGCAGCTTAGGCCGGACAGGGGGGTGGAACACTGAAGCTTTCTTT
CDR3 protein: CASSLGRTGGWNTEAFF
J gene: TRBJ1-1
clone size: .
D gene: TRBD1
V gene: TRBV7-8

CDR3 DNA: TGTGCCACCTCGGGACAGGGGCCCTCTGGGGCCAACGTCCTGACTTTC
CDR3 protein: CATSGQGPSGANVLTF
J gene: TRBJ2-6
clone size: .
D gene: TRBD1
V gene: TRBV28

CDR3 DNA: TGTGCCAGCAGTCGGGACTCCCCCTCCTACGAGCAGTACTTC
CDR3 protein: CASSRDSPSYEQYF
J gene: TRBJ2-7
clone size: .
D gene: .
V gene: TRBV2

CDR3 DNA: TGTGCCAGCAGCGTTACCGTCCACGGGCGGGACGGCTACACCTTC
CDR3 protein: CASSVTVHGRDGYTF
J gene: TRBJ1-2
clone size: .
D gene: .
V gene: TRBV9

CDR3 DNA: TGTGCCAGTAGTATTGAGGGACAGGGAGGAAACACCATATATTTT
CDR3 protein: CASSIEGQGGNTIYF
J gene: TRBJ1-3
clone size: few
D gene: TRBD1
V gene: TRBV19

CDR3 DNA: TGTGCCAGCAGCGGGACAGGGTATGGCTACACCTTC
CDR3 protein: CASSGTGYGYTF
J gene: TRBJ1-2
clone size: .
D gene: TRBD1
V gene: TRBV28

CDR3 DNA: TGTGCCAGCAGCTTAACAGGGGCGGGGTATGGCTACACCTTC
CDR3 protein: CASSLTGAGYGYTF
J gene: TRBJ1-2
clone size: few
D gene: TRBD1
V gene: TRBV7-2

CDR3 DNA: TGTGCCAGTAGCTCCGGACAGGCCAGCTATGGCTACACCTTC
CDR3 protein: CASSSGQASYGYTF
J gene: TRBJ1-2
clone size: .
D gene: TRBD1
V gene: TRBV19

CDR3 DNA: TGTGCCAGCAGCAAAAGACTAGCGGGGGACAATGAGCAGTTCTTC
CDR3 protein: CASSKRLAGDNEQFF
J gene: TRBJ2-1
clone size: .
D gene: TRBD2
V gene: TRBV5-4

CDR3 DNA: TGTGCCATCAGTGAACAGGGAAACACTGAAGCTTTCTTT
CDR3 protein: CAISEQGNTEAFF
J gene: TRBJ1-1
clone size: .
D gene: .
V gene: TRBV10-3

CDR3 DNA: TGTGCCAGCCGCAGGCGCTCAACTAATGAAAAACTGTTTTTT
CDR3 protein: CASRRRSTNEKLFF
J gene: TRBJ1-4
clone size: .
D gene: .
V gene: TRBV27

CDR3 DNA: TGTGCCAGCAGTTACCAGGGGGCGAGCAATCAGCCCCAGCATTTT
CDR3 protein: CASSYQGASNQPQHF
J gene: TRBJ1-5
clone size: .
D gene: TRBD1
V gene: TRBV6-2/TRBV6-3

CDR3 DNA: TGTGCCAGCTCAGAGAATAGGGGCGGCACTGAAGCTTTCTTT
CDR3 protein: CASSENRGGTEAFF
J gene: TRBJ1-1
clone size: .
D gene: .
V gene: TRBV18

CDR3 DNA: TGTGCCAGCAGTTACGACAGGGACAGGGGAGACACTGAAGCTTTCTTT
CDR3 protein: CASSYDRDRGDTEAFF
J gene: TRBJ1-1
clone size: .
D gene: TRBD1
V gene: TRBV6-5

CDR3 DNA: TGTGCCAGCAGTGCCGCTCAGGGAGGATGGGGCTACACCTTC
CDR3 protein: CASSAAQGGWGYTF
J gene: TRBJ1-2
clone size: .
D gene: .
V gene: TRBV28

CDR3 DNA: TGCAGCGTTGAGTCGGGAATCGACGAGCAGTACTTC
CDR3 protein: CSVESGIDEQYF
J gene: TRBJ2-7
clone size: .
D gene: .
V gene: TRBV29-1

CDR3 DNA: TGTGCCAGCAGTTACTCCGGGAGGCACAATGAGCAGTTCTTC
CDR3 protein: CASSYSGRHNEQFF
J gene: TRBJ2-1
clone size: .
D gene: TRBD2
V gene: TRBV6-5

CDR3 DNA: TGTGCCAGCAGCCCCGCGGGACTAGCGGCCTACAATGAGCAGTTCTTC
CDR3 protein: CASSPAGLAAYNEQFF
J gene: TRBJ2-1
clone size: .
D gene: TRBD2
V gene: TRBV11-3

CDR3 DNA: TGTGCCAGCAGTCTGCGGGACAGCGCCTACGAGCAGTACTTC
CDR3 protein: CASSLRDSAYEQYF
J gene: TRBJ2-7
clone size: .
D gene: .
V gene: TRBV6-5

CDR3 DNA: TGCGCCAGCAGTGAACCAGAACAGGAGCAGTTCTTC
CDR3 protein: CASSEPEQEQFF
J gene: TRBJ2-1
clone size: .
D gene: .
V gene: TRBV10-1

CDR3 DNA: TGCGCCAGCAGAACGGGATCCTCGGCCTATGGCTACACCTTC
CDR3 protein: CASRTGSSAYGYTF
J gene: TRBJ1-2
clone size: .
D gene: .
V gene: TRBV5-1

CDR3 DNA: TGCGCCAGCAGCCGTCCACACGGGTTGGACACCGGGGAGCTGTTTTTT
CDR3 protein: CASSRPHGLDTGELFF
J gene: TRBJ2-2
clone size: .
D gene: .
V gene: TRBV4-1

CDR3 DNA: TGTGCCTGGAGTTCGTCTTTATTGCCCCAGCATTTT
CDR3 protein: CAWSSSLLPQHF
J gene: TRBJ1-5
clone size: .
D gene: .
V gene: TRBV30

CDR3 DNA: TGTGCCAGCAGTTTAGAGGGACTTGACTACACCTTC
CDR3 protein: CASSLEGLDYTF
J gene: TRBJ1-2
clone size: .
D gene: .
V gene: TRBV12-3/TRBV12-4

CDR3 DNA: TGCGCCAGCAGCGCCGGGACAGGGGGCGGAGGACAGCCCCAGCATTTT
CDR3 protein: CASSAGTGGGGQPQHF
J gene: TRBJ1-5
clone size: few
D gene: TRBD1
V gene: TRBV5-1

CDR3 DNA: TGTGCCAGCTCATCTCTAGCGAATGAGCAGTTCTTC
CDR3 protein: CASSSLANEQFF
J gene: TRBJ2-1
clone size: .
D gene: .
V gene: TRBV18

CDR3 DNA: TGTGCCAGTAGATTAAATTCGAACACCGGGGAGCTGTTTTTT
CDR3 protein: CASRLNSNTGELFF
J gene: TRBJ2-2
clone size: once
D gene: .
V gene: TRBV25-1

CDR3 DNA: TGTGCCAGCAGCTGTGGGAGCGGGAAGGTCTACTACGAGCAGTACTTC
CDR3 protein: CASSCGSGKVYYEQYF
J gene: TRBJ2-7
clone size: .
D gene: TRBD2
V gene: TRBV9

CDR3 DNA: TGTGCCAGCAGTGAAGCCGGGGGGGGCAGGGACACTGAAGCTTTCTTT
CDR3 protein: CASSEAGGGRDTEAFF
J gene: TRBJ1-1
clone size: .
D gene: .
V gene: TRBV6-1

CDR3 DNA: TGTGCCAGTAGTATAACCCCTAGCGGGATAAACACCGGGGAGCTGTTTTTT
CDR3 protein: CASSITPSGINTGELFF
J gene: TRBJ2-2
clone size: .
D gene: TRBD2
V gene: TRBV19

CDR3 DNA: TGCAGCGTTGAAAGGGGCCTCGAGCAGTACTTC
CDR3 protein: CSVERGLEQYF
J gene: TRBJ2-7
clone size: .
D gene: .
V gene: TRBV29-1

CDR3 DNA: TGTGCCAGCAGCCCTAGCGGGAGAGTCTACGAGCAGTACTTC
CDR3 protein: CASSPSGRVYEQYF
J gene: TRBJ2-7
clone size: .
D gene: TRBD2
V gene: TRBV13

CDR3 DNA: TGTGCCAGTAGTATGGACAGGGGGCCTTACAATGAGCAGTTCTTC
CDR3 protein: CASSMDRGPYNEQFF
J gene: TRBJ2-1
clone size: .
D gene: TRBD1
V gene: TRBV19

CDR3 DNA: TGTGCCAGCGACTCCGGGGGGTACAATGAGCAGTTCTTC
CDR3 protein: CASDSGGYNEQFF
J gene: TRBJ2-1
clone size: .
D gene: TRBD2
V gene: TRBV2

CDR3 DNA: TGTGCCAGCAGTACCGGGGGCAGGGGGGCCCAGTACTTC
CDR3 protein: CASSTGGRGAQYF
J gene: TRBJ2-5
clone size: .
D gene: .
V gene: TRBV27

CDR3 DNA: TGCAGCGTGACGGGGATGAACACTGAAGCTTTCTTT
CDR3 protein: CSVTGMNTEAFF
J gene: TRBJ1-1
clone size: once
D gene: .
V gene: TRBV29-1

CDR3 DNA: TGTGCCAGCAGCTCCCGATGGCGGGAGGGCCGGAATGAGCAGTTCTTC
CDR3 protein: CASSSRWREGRNEQFF
J gene: TRBJ2-1
clone size: .
D gene: TRBD2
V gene: TRBV13

CDR3 DNA: TGTGCCACCAGCCCAACCCTCTGGGCCAGCAACACTGAAGCTTTCTTT
CDR3 protein: CATSPTLWASNTEAFF
J gene: TRBJ1-1
clone size: .
D gene: .
V gene: TRBV15

CDR3 DNA: TGCAGCGTTGAAGATTCCCCGCGAGGCTACACCTTC
CDR3 protein: CSVEDSPRGYTF
J gene: TRBJ1-2
clone size: .
D gene: .
V gene: TRBV29-1

CDR3 DNA: TGTGCCAGCAGTTCCAGGCGGGGCTATGGCTACACCTTC
CDR3 protein: CASSSRRGYGYTF
J gene: TRBJ1-2
clone size: .
D gene: .
V gene: TRBV12-3/TRBV12-4